These T cell receptor beta chains were read from a single sample in a study of cytomegalovirus exposure and HLA in healthy donors. Sequenced by immunoSEQ multiplex PCR; TCRdb stores in-frame clones only, minus some. The table has some 190,000 clones, 80% seen once. The sample was PBMCs. The receptors stem from a girl under 18 in good health and CMV-seropositive. Both conserved end residues are part of each CDR3.

V gene	CDR3 length	CDR3 protein
TRBV6-5	15	CASSYGLGGNYGYTF
TRBV29-1	17	CSVGGTAADHLTDTQYF
TRBV4-1	15	CASSQGGGGGGEAFF
TRBV27	14	CASRMGANDYEQYF
TRBV27	11	CASRSGIKLFF
TRBV27	13	CASTGGYNSPLHF
TRBV5-6	15	CASSWAGTYTDTQYF
TRBV7-9	15	CASTSGGEVAYEQYF
TRBV27	12	CASSFFGNEQFF
TRBV10-1	14	CASSESLSTDTQYF
TRBV7-9	15	CASSRDWDSTDGYTF
TRBV18	15	CASSPDRGGNQPQHF
TRBV6-1	12	CASSYFNQPQHF
TRBV4-1	17	CASSQGGELADYNEQFF
TRBV4-2	14	CASSPGSGADTQYF
TRBV9	14	CASSVEQGAGEQYF
TRBV18	15	CASSPSLAQTYEQYF
TRBV30	16	CAWSVAGIERSTEAFF
TRBV28	13	CASVLAPSDEQYF
TRBV5-5	12	CASSLGRETQYF
TRBV13	15	CASSVRLHSTGEQYF
TRBV5-4	16	CASSLAGKGLLNEQFF
TRBV6-4	14	CASSDSKGADTQYF
TRBV27	14	CASSLSSGNTEAFF
TRBV5-6	18	CASSIPEGLAGTHYEQYF
TRBV2	14	CADEVSGSAYGYTF
TRBV7-3	15	CASSLKLAGRETQYF
TRBV29-1	14	CSVAQPGAGNGYTF
TRBV9	14	CASSVSGLLHTQYF
TRBV7-6	15	CASSSGQGLGWPQHF
TRBV7-2	16	CASSPRRTGTSDTQYF
TRBV10-3	13	CAISRSEDEKLFF
TRBV10-1	16	CASSDPRGGDTGELFF
TRBV19	15	CASTQSEYSNQPQHF
TRBV9	13	CASSVGWRETQYF
TRBV29-1	15	CSVGDRPSGANVLTF
TRBV6-1	15	CASSTGGQYTGELFF
TRBV5-6	15	CASSSTSGRMKGQYF
TRBV2	15	CASSERDSRIYGYTF